What follows is one T cell receptor beta chain and its context. The sample originates from a study of T-cell reconstitution after alpha-beta-depleted transplantation in children. CDR3 length: 15 residues. Germline CDR1 SQVTM, CDR2 ANQGSEA. The V segment lost 6 bases and the J segment 4 bases; nucleotides outside the gene matches: 8. Preparation of the TCRbeta library used unique molecular identifiers. TCRdb analysed the PCR reads with MiXCR anew, one entry per CDR3 protein. Of roughly 300,000 distinct CDR3 sequences listed, under 13% were seen once; the top ten hold approximately 2.3%. The chain recombines TRBV29-1 with TRBJ2-5; 13 bases fit TRBD2. The specimen comprised PBMCs from the stem cell graft donor, sampled from the stem cell graft. The clonotype originates from a human donor who donated a stem cell graft to a child with acute lymphoblastic leukemia. CDR3 sequence (DNA): TGCAGCGTCCTCGGACTAGCGGGAGTATCAGAGACCCAGTACTTC. Translating gives CSVLGLAGVSETQYF.